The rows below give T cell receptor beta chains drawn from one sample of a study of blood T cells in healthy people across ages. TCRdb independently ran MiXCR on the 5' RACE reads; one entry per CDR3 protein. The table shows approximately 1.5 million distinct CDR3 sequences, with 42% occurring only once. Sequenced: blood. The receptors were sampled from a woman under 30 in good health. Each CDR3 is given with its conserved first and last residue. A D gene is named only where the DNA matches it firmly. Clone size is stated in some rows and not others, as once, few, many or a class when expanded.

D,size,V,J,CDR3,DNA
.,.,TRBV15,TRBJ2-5,CATSTGGGQETQYF,TGTGCCACCAGCACAGGAGGGGGGCAAGAGACCCAGTACTTC
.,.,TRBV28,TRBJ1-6,CASRVGGPLHF,TGTGCCAGCAGGGTTGGTGGGCCCCTCCACTTT
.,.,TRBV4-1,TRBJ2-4,CASSQPTGAGRSAKNIQYF,TGCGCCAGCAGCCAACCTACAGGGGCGGGGAGATCGGCCAAAAACATTCAGTACTTC
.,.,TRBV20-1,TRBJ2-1,CSARKQEIYNEQFF,TGCAGTGCTAGGAAGCAGGAGATCTACAATGAGCAGTTCTTC
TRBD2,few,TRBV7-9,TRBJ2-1,CASTSGISYNEQFF,TGTGCCAGCACTAGCGGGATCTCCTACAATGAGCAGTTCTTC
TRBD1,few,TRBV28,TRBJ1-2,CANSFGTGIYGGYGYTF,TGTGCCAACAGTTTTGGGACAGGGATTTACGGTGGCTATGGCTACACCTTC
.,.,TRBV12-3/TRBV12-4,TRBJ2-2,CASPPRGRALNTGELFF,TGTGCCAGTCCCCCCCGAGGTCGGGCGCTGAACACCGGGGAGCTGTTTTTT
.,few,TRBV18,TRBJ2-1,CASSTNGGPQFF,TGTGCCAGCTCAACCAACGGGGGTCCTCAGTTCTTC
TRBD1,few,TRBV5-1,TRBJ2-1,CASRSGTGEYNEQFF,TGCGCCAGCAGGTCCGGGACAGGTGAATACAATGAGCAGTTCTTC
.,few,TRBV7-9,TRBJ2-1,CASSFGRSEQFF,TGTGCCAGCAGCTTTGGACGGAGTGAGCAGTTCTTC
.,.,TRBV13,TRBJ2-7,CASSLWTVKVSHEQYF,TGTGCCAGCAGCTTATGGACGGTGAAGGTCAGCCACGAGCAGTACTTC
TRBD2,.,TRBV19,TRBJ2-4,CASSTRRGDIQYF,TGTGCCAGTAGTACCCGACGGGGGGACATTCAGTACTTC
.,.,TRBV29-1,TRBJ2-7,CSVDNDNYEQYF,TGCAGCGTTGATAACGACAACTACGAGCAGTACTTC
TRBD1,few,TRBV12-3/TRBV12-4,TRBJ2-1,CASTRGTGFYNEQFF,TGTGCCAGCACCCGAGGGACAGGCTTCTACAATGAGCAGTTCTTC
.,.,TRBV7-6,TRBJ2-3,CASSFLSGTDNLGSYADTQYF,TGTGCCAGCAGCTTCTTATCCGGGACGGACAATCTCGGGAGCTACGCAGATACGCAGTATTTT
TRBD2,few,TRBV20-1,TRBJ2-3,CSASSLAGRTDTQYF,TGCAGTGCTAGTTCCCTAGCGGGTCGGACAGATACGCAGTATTTT
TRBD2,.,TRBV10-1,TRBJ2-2,CASSELAGVGELFF,TGCGCCAGCAGTGAGCTAGCGGGGGTCGGGGAGCTGTTTTTT
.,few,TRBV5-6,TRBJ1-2,CASSLGRRGLYGYTF,TGTGCCAGCAGCCTCGGGCGCAGGGGCCTCTATGGCTACACCTTC
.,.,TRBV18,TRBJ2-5,CASSPPEEPETQYF,TGTGCCAGCTCACCACCTGAGGAACCCGAGACCCAGTACTTC
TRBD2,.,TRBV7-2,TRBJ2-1,CASSFSSGGASREQFF,TGTGCCAGCAGCTTCTCAAGCGGGGGGGCCTCCCGTGAGCAGTTCTTC
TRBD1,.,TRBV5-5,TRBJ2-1,CASSLGPMTGAMNEQFF,TGTGCCAGCAGCTTGGGGCCAATGACAGGGGCCATGAATGAGCAGTTCTTC
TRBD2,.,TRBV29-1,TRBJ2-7,CNVETGLVTFEQYF,TGCAACGTAGAAACGGGACTAGTGACTTTCGAGCAGTACTTC
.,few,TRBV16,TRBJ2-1,CASSRSGDEQFF,TGTGCCAGCAGCCGCTCGGGGGATGAGCAGTTCTTC
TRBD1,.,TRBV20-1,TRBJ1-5,CSAREDRGRYSNQPQHF,TGCAGTGCTAGAGAGGACAGGGGCAGGTATAGCAATCAGCCCCAGCATTTT
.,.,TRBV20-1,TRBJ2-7,CSARDRAGYSYEQYF,TGCAGTGCTAGAGATAGGGCGGGCTACTCCTACGAGCAGTACTTC
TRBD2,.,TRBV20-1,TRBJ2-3,CSARPTSGRGTDTQYF,TGCAGTGCTAGGCCGACTAGCGGGAGAGGCACAGATACGCAGTATTTT
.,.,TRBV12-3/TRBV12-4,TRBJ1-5,CASSSGGNRGQPQHF,TGTGCCAGCAGTTCCGGGGGCAACCGGGGGCAGCCCCAGCATTTT
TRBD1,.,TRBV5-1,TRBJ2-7,CASSREQGYEQYF,TGCGCCAGCAGCAGGGAACAGGGGTACGAGCAGTACTTC
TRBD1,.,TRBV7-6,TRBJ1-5,CASSRGTAYSNQPQHF,TGTGCCAGCAGCCGCGGGACAGCCTATAGCAATCAGCCCCAGCATTTT
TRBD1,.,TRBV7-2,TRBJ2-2,CASSITGGNGELFF,TGTGCCAGCAGCATAACAGGGGGCAACGGGGAGCTGTTTTTT
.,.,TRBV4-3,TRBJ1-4,CASSHHPGLNLFNEKLFF,TGCGCCAGCAGCCACCACCCGGGACTGAACTTATTTAATGAAAAACTGTTTTTT
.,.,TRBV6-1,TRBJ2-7,CATSEAIGQLYEQYF,TGTGCCACCAGTGAAGCGATAGGACAACTTTACGAGCAGTACTTC
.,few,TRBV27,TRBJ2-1,CAIPGPFSYNEQFF,TGTGCCATACCTGGACCCTTTTCCTACAATGAGCAGTTCTTC
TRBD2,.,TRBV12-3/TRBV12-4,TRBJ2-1,CASRSTSGGGSEQFF,TGTGCCAGCAGGTCGACTAGCGGGGGGGGTAGTGAGCAGTTCTTC
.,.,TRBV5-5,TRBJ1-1,CASSVMGPTEAFF,TGTGCCAGCAGCGTGATGGGACCCACTGAAGCTTTCTTT
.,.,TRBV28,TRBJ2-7,CASSLFRDMTYEQYF,TGTGCCAGCAGTTTATTTCGGGACATGACCTACGAGCAGTACTTC
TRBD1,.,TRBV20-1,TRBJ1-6,CSASRTGNSSPLHF,TGCAGTGCTTCCAGGACAGGGAATAGTTCACCCCTCCACTTT
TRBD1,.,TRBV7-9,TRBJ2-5,CASSLEGTAQETQYF,TGTGCCAGCAGCTTAGAAGGGACAGCCCAAGAGACCCAGTACTTC
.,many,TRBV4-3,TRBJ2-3,CASSQDAGSTDTQYF,TGCGCCAGCAGCCAAGATGCGGGAAGCACAGATACGCAGTATTTT
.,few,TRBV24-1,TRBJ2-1,CATSDLGEVDEQFF,TGTGCCACCAGTGATTTGGGGGAGGTCGATGAGCAGTTCTTC